This is a list of T cell receptor beta chains from one sample in a study of T-cell memory formation after mild COVID-19. From the 5' RACE reads, TCRdb called clonotypes with MiXCR, one entry per CDR3 protein. The sample has about 340,000 distinct CDR3 sequences, less than 20% seen once; the top ten hold 20% to 25%. The sequencing input was PBMCs or a T cell subset sorted from them (not recorded which). These receptors were collected from a man aged 18 to 30 who had mild COVID-19 (a few samples of this study predate the infection). Cell type and time point are not known. The CDR3 runs from the conserved cysteine through the conserved F or W.

CDR3 protein: CATSRDRGAPYEQYF
V gene: TRBV15

CDR3 protein: CASSEVNRVNEQFF
V gene: TRBV6-1

CDR3 protein: CASSQSGQGSGTQYF
V gene: TRBV4-2

CDR3 protein: CASSLGTSGNEDTQYF
V gene: TRBV5-1

CDR3 protein: CSVRGGPYEQYF
V gene: TRBV29-1

CDR3 protein: CASSYRGRFQETQYF
V gene: TRBV6-5

CDR3 protein: CASRRQVAYNEQFF
V gene: TRBV2

CDR3 protein: CASCGGLAYNSPLHF
V gene: TRBV28

CDR3 protein: CASSSPGESYEQYF
V gene: TRBV28

CDR3 protein: CASSLISGIYVYTF
V gene: TRBV12-3/TRBV12-4

CDR3 protein: CASSGGTGNEYF
V gene: TRBV12-3/TRBV12-4

CDR3 protein: CSARERPTLDEKLFF
V gene: TRBV20-1

CDR3 protein: CSQRGKRGYNEQFF
V gene: TRBV20-1

CDR3 protein: CASSQGGAAQPQHF
V gene: TRBV2

CDR3 protein: CASSPSGSNYGYTF
V gene: TRBV11-1

CDR3 protein: CASSSVWGEAFF
V gene: TRBV7-2

CDR3 protein: CASSQDGRPRNLFF
V gene: TRBV4-2

CDR3 protein: CASSPIGQGGTGELFF
V gene: TRBV7-6

CDR3 protein: CATAPGPGNAGANVLTF
V gene: TRBV24-1

CDR3 protein: CASSPRQTGLDYEQYF
V gene: TRBV6-5

CDR3 protein: CASRQFSGLAETQYF
V gene: TRBV7-6

CDR3 protein: CASGRGLAGQTQYF
V gene: TRBV12-5

CDR3 protein: CASTTPRDRLNEKLFF
V gene: TRBV6-2/TRBV6-3

CDR3 protein: CASSLPRIPEGDTQYF
V gene: TRBV7-9

CDR3 protein: CASSPLATGELFF
V gene: TRBV7-9

CDR3 protein: CASSSLTGSYEQYF
V gene: TRBV7-8

CDR3 protein: CASSSGRGGAADTQYF
V gene: TRBV6-5

CDR3 protein: CASSQGKGAQYF
V gene: TRBV4-3

CDR3 protein: CATSRDPQPVDNEQFF
V gene: TRBV15

CDR3 protein: CASSWGDSKNTEAFF
V gene: TRBV5-1

CDR3 protein: CASSSTGVRSSYNSPLHF
V gene: TRBV12-3/TRBV12-4

CDR3 protein: CASSERGAGGSYNSPLHF
V gene: TRBV2

CDR3 protein: CASRRDILYEQYF
V gene: TRBV6-6

CDR3 protein: CASSLGGGQQETQYF
V gene: TRBV5-1

CDR3 protein: CASSPFAGDAFF
V gene: TRBV3-1

CDR3 protein: CASSQGGVRAQYF
V gene: TRBV3-1

CDR3 protein: CASSYGRGAYEQYF
V gene: TRBV6-5

CDR3 protein: CASREQGRGQPQHF
V gene: TRBV6-6

CDR3 protein: CASSQGSTTRGEQYF
V gene: TRBV4-2

CDR3 protein: CASCIKRGFGETQYF
V gene: TRBV11-2

CDR3 protein: CASAAVQPQHF
V gene: TRBV6-1

CDR3 protein: CASSLLAGHGTQYF
V gene: TRBV27

CDR3 protein: CASSLREAGGPAGELFF
V gene: TRBV7-8

CDR3 protein: CASSRTENYGYTF
V gene: TRBV7-9

CDR3 protein: CASSREEGTEAFF
V gene: TRBV6-4

CDR3 protein: CASSTDPYNEQFF
V gene: TRBV7-3

CDR3 protein: CASSLEGTNEQFF
V gene: TRBV3-1

CDR3 protein: CASSVEGFNPANTQYF
V gene: TRBV9

CDR3 protein: CASRLAASGTDTQYF
V gene: TRBV5-1

CDR3 protein: CASSGDRGTYNEQFF
V gene: TRBV2

CDR3 protein: CAWTLLGANVLTF
V gene: TRBV30

CDR3 protein: CAWSLQGEAQTEAFF
V gene: TRBV30

CDR3 protein: CASSGLASNTGELFF
V gene: TRBV2

CDR3 protein: CASSPGISNQPQHF
V gene: TRBV5-6